Below, one TCR beta chain is given with its context. What it binds is unknown. The data stem from a study of a mutant IDH1 vaccine in newly diagnosed glioma. Study-level background: Vaccines began 4-6 weeks after radiotherapy alone, or with temozolomide cycles.

Described time point: week 11, during vaccination. Topical imiquimod was applied with each vaccine dose, which held 300 ug of mutant IDH1 20-mer peptide. The donors' diagnosis was new WHO grade 3 or 4 astrocytoma that was IDH1-mutant and ATRX-lost. Germline V gives CDR1 KGHSH, CDR2 LQKENI. The CDR3 is 15 residues long. V lost 3 bases, J lost 2 bases, and 7 bases stayed unmatched. Some clones are missing from TCRdb's copy, which holds only in-frame ones; the method was immunoSEQ multiplex PCR. The table has 50,000 or so clones, roughly nine tenths seen once. Source: PBMCs, taken from a glioma patient whose treatment included an IDH1 peptide vaccine. The source is a man aged 50 or older with glioma. The J gene is TRBJ2-7, the V gene TRBV18, with TRBD1 identical over 7 bases. The chain's CDR3 is CASSPERQGAYEQYF. For the CDR3, the DNA is TGTGCCAGCTCACCGGAGCGGCAGGGGGCCTACGAGCAGTACTTC.